The clone carrying this T cell receptor beta chain was counted a few times. The sample comes from a study of T-cell reconstitution after alpha-beta-depleted transplantation in children. Germline assignment: CDR1 SGHRS and CDR2 YFSETQ. CDR3 length: 15 residues. V lost 0 bases to trimming and J lost 7 bases; unmatched junction nucleotides: 3. Preparation of the TCRbeta library involved a method that used unique molecular identifiers. One entry per CDR3 protein, called by TCRdb with MiXCR from the PCR reads. This table has a few hundred thousand distinct CDR3 sequences, approximately 20% appearing once. The chain combines TRBV5-1 with TRBJ2-1, with 11 bases lining up with TRBD1. This specimen consisted of PBMCs from the stem cell graft donor, obtained from the stem cell graft. The origin of this receptor is a human donor who donated a stem cell graft to a child with acute myeloid leukemia. This CDR3 reads CASSLEGTGGNEQFF. The CDR3 DNA reads TGCGCCAGCAGCTTGGAAGGGACAGGGGGAAATGAGCAGTTCTTC. Full variable domain (missing parts from reference TRBV5-1 and TRBJ2-1): KAGVTQTPRYLIKTRGQQVTLSCSPISGHRSVSWYQQTPGQGLQFLFEYFSETQRNKGNFPGRFSGRQFSNSRSEMNVSTLELGDSALYLCASSLEGTGGNEQFFGPGTRLTVL.